This T cell receptor beta chain is drawn from a study of glioma-infiltrating T cells after dendritic cell vaccination. Study observations and caveats: Complete blood and tumor specimen sets were limited to few patients.

PBMC were collected before vaccination, two weeks after the third vaccination, and at progression. A word on this clone: No antigen is known for it.

V gave up 3 bases and J gave up 4 bases, with 15 bases separating them. From germline, CDR1 is GTSNPN and CDR2 SVGIG (reference sequence). The CDR3 is made up of 14 amino acids. Clones were read by immunoSEQ multiplex PCR, and TCRdb kept only the in-frame ones, dropping some. The profile shows roughly 100,000 clones, roughly 76% of them singletons. The V and J genes are TRBV30 and TRBJ1-1; the D gene is possibly TRBD1 (6 bases). The clonotype comes from a human donor with glioblastoma. Sequences were derived from blood, sampled before dendritic cell vaccination. CDR3 loop: CAWRPTGIFTEAFF. The DNA for the CDR3 is TGTGCCTGGAGACCTACAGGGATATTCACTGAAGCTTTCTTT.